This T cell receptor (beta chain) comes out of a study of cytomegalovirus exposure and HLA in healthy donors. The study's findings and limits: Most sequenced TCRs were rare (though some public TCRs occurred in many donors).

The CDR3 length is 11 residues. CDR1 and CDR2 (germline): DFQATT, SNEGSKA (reference sequence). With 60 Vbeta and 13 Jbeta primers, the PCR was carried out. The protocol was immunoSEQ multiplex PCR, while the TCRdb copy is restricted to in-frame clones and leaves out a portion. The sample lists roughly 70,000 clones; roughly four fifths were seen once. Turning to this clone: Its matching antigen is unknown. Mismatch with germline at one junction end may stem from a read error.

This chain connects TRBV20-1 to TRBJ2-7, with unresolved D. The sequence derives from a man between 18 and 29 years old in good health and CMV-seronegative. Sequencing input: PBMCs. The CDR3 coding sequence is TGCAGTGCTAGTTACTCCAACGAGCAGTACTTC. It codes for CSASYSNEQYF.